This entry lists 28 T cell receptor beta chains sequenced from one sample in a study of blood T cell repertoires in COVID-19. TCRdb keeps only in-frame clones here, not all; method: immunoSEQ multiplex PCR. The table lists about 150,000 clones, more than 65% of them singletons, with around 7.2% in the top ten. The sequencing sample was made of peripheral blood. Receptors were obtained from a woman in her forties or fifties in a cohort sampled during active or convalescent COVID-19.

This sequence joins TRBV6-6 and TRBJ1-2, with 7 nucleotides matching TRBD1. The CDR3 totals 12 residues. J lost 6 bases, V lost 5 bases, and 3 bases had no gene match. The germline V gene has CDR1 MNHNY and CDR2 SVGAGI (reference sequence). The chain's CDR3 is CASSPGQDGYTF. CDR3 nucleotide sequence: TGTGCCAGCAGTCCCGGACAGGATGGCTACACCTTC.

This chain joins TRBV6-4 and TRBJ2-3; tentatively, D is TRBD2 (6 bases). This CDR3 contains 15 residues. Germline V lookup: CDR1 MRHNA, CDR2 SNTAGT. V was clipped by 5 bases and J by 6 bases, with 18 bases between them. CDR3 in amino acids: CASSPLWGEADTQYF. The CDR3 DNA follows: TGTGCCAGCAGTCCCCTGTGGGGGGAAGCGGATACGCAGTATTTT.

This clone was seen only a few times. The V gene is TRBV5-1, the J gene TRBJ1-5, with 7 bases fitting TRBD1. From germline, CDR1 is SGHRS and CDR2 YFSETQ. There are 13 residues in the CDR3. The trim removed 1 base at V and 5 bases at J, leaving 0 bases unmatched. The CDR3 DNA sequence: TGCGCCAGCAGCTTGACAGGGGATCAGCCCCAGCATTTT. Translated: CASSLTGDQPQHF.

This chain uses TRBV12-3 or TRBV12-4 with TRBJ1-5, with D unresolved. This CDR3 is 12 amino acids long. V was trimmed by 2 bases and J by 5 bases, leaving 4 bases between them. CDR3 in amino acids: CASSLPDQPQHF. CDR3 coding DNA: TGTGCCAGCAGTTTACCCGATCAGCCCCAGCATTTT.

J is TRBJ1-1 and V is TRBV19; 8 bases are a match to TRBD1. Germline V gene data show CDR1 as LNHDA and CDR2 as SQIVND (reference sequence). The CDR3 is 17 residues long. V shed 4 bases and J 6 bases; nucleotides not matched to a gene: 16. The CDR3, as DNA: TGTGCCAGTAGTACGTCCCGGACAGGGTTGGTAGACGCTGAAGCTTTCTTT. Translated, it gives CASSTSRTGLVDAEAFF. Full variable domain (missing parts from reference TRBV19 and TRBJ1-1): DGGITQSPKYLFRKEGQNVTLSCEQNLNHDAMYWYRQDPGQGLRLIYYSQIVNDFQKGDIAEGYSVSREKKESFPLTVTSAQKNPTAFYLCASSTSRTGLVDAEAFFGQGTRLTVV.

Points on this clone: Within the sample, other DNA sequences also encode this same CDR3. The rearrangement joins TRBV19 to TRBJ1-5; D may be TRBD1 (6 bases). Per germline, CDR1 LNHDA and CDR2 SQIVND (reference sequence). The length of the CDR3 is 14 residues. The V end was cut by 3 bases, the J end by 7 bases, with 13 bases between. The CDR3 protein is CASSIYREGQPQHF. CDR3 nucleotides: TGTGCCAGTAGTATTTACAGGGAGGGACAGCCCCAGCATTTT.

The chain employs TRBV6-5 and TRBJ2-1; a weak D match, TRBD2 (6 bases). The CDR3 consists of 13 residues. Trimming stripped 2 bases from V and 9 bases from J, with 11 bases between. The germline V gene encodes CDR1 MNHEY and CDR2 SVGAGI. CDR3 protein: CASSYPGRSEQFF. DNA for the CDR3: TGTGCCAGCAGTTACCCGGGGAGGAGTGAGCAGTTCTTC.

J is TRBJ2-7 and V is TRBV7-2; 7 nucleotides line up with TRBD1. The CDR3 spans 15 residues. Germline V lookup: CDR1 SGHTA, CDR2 FQGNSA. V lost 5 bases and J lost 6; bases outside the gene matches: 13. The CDR3 nucleotides read TGTGCCAGCAGCCCCTCCGGGACAGCATTCAGCGAGCAGTACTTC. It specifies CASSPSGTAFSEQYF.

This clone has just a few counts. The CDR3 DNA is TGTGCCAGCAGTAGCATTAGTGGGGCGAACACTGAAGCTTTCTTT. As protein: CASSSISGANTEAFF. The chain recombines TRBV6-6 with TRBJ1-1; D may be TRBD1 (5 bases). Trimming stripped 5 bases from V and 1 base from J, with 14 bases between. Looked up from germline, CDR1 is MNHNY and CDR2 is SVGAGI (reference sequence). The CDR3 spans 15 residues.

This chain joins TRBV27 and TRBJ1-2, with 8 bases matching TRBD1. V lost 6 bases to trimming and J lost 4 bases; unmatched junction nucleotides: 7. Germline loops: CDR1 MNHEY, CDR2 SMNVEV (reference sequence). CDR3 length: 14 amino acids. The DNA of the CDR3 is TGTGCCAGCAGCTCGACAGGGGAGGGCTATGGCTACACCTTC. This encodes CASSSTGEGYGYTF.

The J gene is TRBJ1-3, the V gene TRBV7-2; maybe TRBD1 (6 bases). The germline V gene has CDR1 SGHTA and CDR2 FQGNSA. This CDR3 region has 13 residues. Between the trimmed V and J ends, which lost 5 bases and 1 base, there was a span of 6 bases. CDR3 nucleotide sequence: TGTGCCAGCAGCGGACAGTCTGGAAACACCATATATTTT. Its translation is CASSGQSGNTIYF.

On this clone: The sample holds other DNA sequences that translate to the same CDR3. This chain uses TRBV7-3 with TRBJ2-1; TRBD2 agrees at 12 bases. Germline values: CDR1 SGHTA, CDR2 FQGTGA. The CDR3 covers 15 residues. V gave up 2 bases and J gave up 5 bases; unmatched junction bases: 1. This chain's CDR3 is CASSLLAGGNNEQFF. The CDR3 bases are TGTGCCAGCAGCTTACTAGCGGGGGGGAACAATGAGCAGTTCTTC.

V usage is TRBV6-5 and J usage is TRBJ2-1, with 8 bases identical to TRBD2. This CDR3 is built from 13 residues. V was pared by 5 bases and J by 9 bases, with 6 bases of the junction left unmatched. The germline V gene has CDR1 MNHEY and CDR2 SVGAGI. The CDR3 coding sequence is TGTGCCAGCAGTAACGGGAGGGTGGGTGAGCAGTTCTTC. This sequence encodes CASSNGRVGEQFF.

This chain joins TRBV18 and TRBJ1-3, with 9 bases that match TRBD1. The CDR3 totals 18 residues. The germline gives CDR1 KGHSH, CDR2 LQKENI. J lost 0 bases, V lost 4 bases, and 10 bases had no gene match. The CDR3 region has the DNA TGTGCCAGCTCACTCCGGACAGGGGCAGCACCCTCTGGAAACACCATATATTTT. Protein: CASSLRTGAAPSGNTIYF. Based on the CDR3 plus reference TRBV18 and TRBJ1-3, the full variable domain is NAGVMQNPRHLVRRRGQEARLRCSPMKGHSHVYWYRQLPEEGLKFMVYLQKENIIDESGMPKERFSAEFPKEGPSILRIQQVVRGDSAAYFCASSLRTGAAPSGNTIYFGEGSWLTVV.

The V call is TRBV7-2, the J call TRBJ1-5; 11 nucleotides align to TRBD1. The CDR3 contains 15 residues. V shed 3 bases, J shed 5 bases, and the junction held 3 bases outside the gene matches. Looked up from germline, CDR1 is SGHTA and CDR2 is FQGNSA. CDR3 nucleotides: TGTGCCAGCAGCTTCGGGACAGGGGGGGATCAGCCCCAGCATTTT. It is translated as CASSFGTGGDQPQHF.

The chain is built from TRBV25-1 and TRBJ1-6; D uncertain. Germline V gene lookup returns CDR1 MGHDK and CDR2 SYGVNS. The CDR3 has 16 residues. With 3 bases removed from V and 7 bases from J, the gap between germline ends came to 16 bases. CDR3 protein: CASSDRNSAPNSPLHF. In DNA, the CDR3 is TGTGCCAGCAGTGACCGCAACAGTGCCCCAAATTCACCCCTCCACTTT.

The chain links TRBV19 to TRBJ1-2; 7 nucleotides agree with TRBD1. Germline V gene lookup returns CDR1 LNHDA and CDR2 SQIVND (reference sequence). The CDR3 is made up of 14 amino acids. With V trimmed by 4 bases and J by 4 bases, 6 bases remained unmatched. The CDR3 region is CASSSRDRLYGYTF. The CDR3 nucleotides are TGTGCCAGTAGTAGCCGGGACAGACTCTATGGCTACACCTTC.

Concerning this clone itself: One junction end does not reproduce the germline sequence, and a read error may be involved. This rearrangement joins TRBV20-1 to TRBJ2-7; 7 nucleotides align to TRBD1. CDR1 and CDR2 from the germline V gene are DFQATT and SNEGSKA (reference sequence). CDR3 size: 11 residues. DNA of the CDR3: TGCAGTGCTCAAACAGGGGAAAAAGTTCACTTC. It translates to CSAQTGEKVHF.

The V and J genes are TRBV9 and TRBJ1-3, with unresolved D. CDR1 is SGDLS, CDR2 YYNGEE, per germline. CDR3 length equals 17 residues. V shed 0 bases and J shed 0 bases, with 13 bases lying between them. For the CDR3, the DNA is TGTGCCAGCAGCGTAGGTGGAGCCTCCAGCTCTGGAAACACCATATATTTT. The encoded protein is CASSVGGASSSGNTIYF.

This clone showed up just once. The CDR3 region has the DNA TGTGCCAGCTCATCCACCGGGACAGGGGTCTACGAGCAGTACTTC. This translates into CASSSTGTGVYEQYF. The chain joins TRBV18 to TRBJ2-7, with 10 bases aligning to TRBD1. There are 15 residues in the CDR3. V was pared by 5 bases and J by 3 bases, with 7 bases of the junction left unmatched. Germline CDR1 is KGHSH and CDR2 is LQKENI.

J is TRBJ2-3 and V is TRBV18; 9 bases map to TRBD2. Unmatched junction bases numbered 10, after V lost 4 bases and J lost 5 bases. Germline V lookup: CDR1 KGHSH, CDR2 LQKENI. This CDR3 comprises 16 residues. The DNA of the CDR3 is TGTGCCAGCTCACTCAGCGGGGGGCCCCCCCTAGATACGCAGTATTTT. Protein product: CASSLSGGPPLDTQYF.

The genes are TRBV27 and TRBJ1-5; 7 bases are shared with TRBD1. CDR1 is MNHEY, CDR2 SMNVEV, per germline (reference sequence). V was pared by 3 bases and J by 7 bases, with 6 bases of the junction left unmatched. There are 14 residues in the CDR3. The CDR3: CASSLGQTWQPQHF. In DNA, the CDR3 is TGTGCCAGCAGTTTGGGACAGACGTGGCAGCCCCAGCATTTT.

The rearrangement links TRBV19 to TRBJ1-1; unclear D gene. Germline values: CDR1 LNHDA, CDR2 SQIVND (reference sequence). Trimming took 4 bases from V and 6 from J, leaving 18 bases between them. This CDR3 contains 15 residues. CDR3 in DNA: TGTGCCAGTAGTACCTCCTGGGCTATTTCGTCTGAAGCTTTCTTT. The encoded protein is CASSTSWAISSEAFF.

V is TRBV4-1 and J is TRBJ2-2, with a tentative D call TRBD1 (5 bases). Germline lookup yields CDR1 MGHRA and CDR2 YSYEKL. The CDR3 spans 17 residues. The V and J ends lost 0 bases and 6 bases respectively, with 17 bases between them. The CDR3 coding sequence is TGCGCCAGCAGCCAAGATGGCTCAGGGTGGGTTTCCGGGGAGCTGTTTTTT. Its translation: CASSQDGSGWVSGELFF.

This clone occurred once. This chain uses TRBV10-1 with TRBJ2-4; 9 bases agree with TRBD1. This CDR3 is 15 amino acids long. With 0 bases clipped from V and 6 bases from J, the junction kept 3 bases outside the gene matches. CDR1 is WNHNN, CDR2 SYGVQD, per germline (reference sequence). The CDR3 DNA sequence: TGCGCCAGCAGTGAGTCGATGGGACAGGGAAACATTCAGTACTTC. Its translation is CASSESMGQGNIQYF.

V gene TRBV7-9 combines with J gene TRBJ1-1; D is uncertain. V dropped 0 bases and J dropped 1 base, with 9 bases sitting between them. This CDR3 contains 15 residues. Per germline, CDR1 SEHNR and CDR2 FQNEAQ (reference sequence). The CDR3 nucleotides read TGTGCCAGCAGCTTAGCGCGGGTAGGGAACACTGAAGCTTTCTTT. It encodes CASSLARVGNTEAFF.

The V and J genes are TRBV6-2 or TRBV6-3 and TRBJ1-6; perhaps TRBD1 as D (5 bases). V was shortened by 5 bases and J by 6 bases, with 14 bases between the two germline ends. Germline-derived CDR1 and CDR2 are MNHEY and SVGEGT. The CDR3 runs 15 residues. The DNA for the CDR3 is TGTGCCAGCAGTGCCTTTGGACACCGTAATTCACCCCTCCACTTT. It codes for CASSAFGHRNSPLHF.

The chain links TRBV5-6 to TRBJ2-7, with unresolved D. Germline V gene data show CDR1 as SGHDT and CDR2 as YYEEEE. The ends were cut back, 0 bases at V and 7 bases at J, with 11 bases in the middle. This CDR3 spans 13 amino acids. The chain's CDR3 is CASSLAGISEQYF. Here the CDR3 DNA reads TGTGCCAGCAGCTTGGCTGGCATTTCGGAGCAGTACTTC.